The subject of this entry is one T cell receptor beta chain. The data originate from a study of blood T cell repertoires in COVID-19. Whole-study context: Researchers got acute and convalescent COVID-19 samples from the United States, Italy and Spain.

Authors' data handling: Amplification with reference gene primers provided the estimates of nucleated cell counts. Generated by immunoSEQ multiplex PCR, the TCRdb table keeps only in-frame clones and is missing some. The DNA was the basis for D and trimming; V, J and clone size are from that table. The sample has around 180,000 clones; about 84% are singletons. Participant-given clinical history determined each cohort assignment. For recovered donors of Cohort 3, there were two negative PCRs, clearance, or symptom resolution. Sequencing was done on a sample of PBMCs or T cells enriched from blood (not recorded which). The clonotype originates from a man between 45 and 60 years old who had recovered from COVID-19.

CDR3: CASSYSNGPANTEAFF. The CDR3 nucleotides read TGTGCCAGCAGTTACTCGAATGGGCCAGCTAACACTGAAGCTTTCTTT. J is TRBJ1-1 and V is TRBV6-7; D ambiguous. TRBV6-7 is noted as an ORF with a role that remains uncertain. Deletions cut 0 bases from V and 2 bases from J, with 13 bases between. The CDR3 consists of 16 residues.